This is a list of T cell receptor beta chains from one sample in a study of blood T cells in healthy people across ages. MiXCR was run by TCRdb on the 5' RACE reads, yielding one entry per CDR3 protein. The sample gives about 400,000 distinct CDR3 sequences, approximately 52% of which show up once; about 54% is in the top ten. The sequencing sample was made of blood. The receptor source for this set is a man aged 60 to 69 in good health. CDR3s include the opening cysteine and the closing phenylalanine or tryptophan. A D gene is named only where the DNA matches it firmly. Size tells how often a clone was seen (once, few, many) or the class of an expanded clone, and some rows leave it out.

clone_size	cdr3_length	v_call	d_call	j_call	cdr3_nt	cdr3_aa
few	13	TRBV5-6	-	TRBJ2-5	TGTGCCAGCAGCTCACCGAGTGGGGAGACCCAGTACTTC	CASSSPSGETQYF
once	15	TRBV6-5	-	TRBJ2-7	TGTGCCAGCAGCTTGGGACTCCCCACCTCCTACGAGCAGTACTTC	CASSLGLPTSYEQYF
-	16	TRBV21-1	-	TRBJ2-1	TGTGCCAGCAGCAAAGAGGCACTAGCGGGAAGTGATGAGCAGTTCTTC	CASSKEALAGSDEQFF
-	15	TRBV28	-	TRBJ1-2	TGTGCCAGCAGTCCCGGGACTATACAGCGGTATGGCTACACCTTC	CASSPGTIQRYGYTF
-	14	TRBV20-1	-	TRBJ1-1	TGCAGTGCTAGCCCCGGGACACGGAACACTGAAGCTTTCTTT	CSASPGTRNTEAFF
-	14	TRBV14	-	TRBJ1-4	TGTGCCAGCAGCCAGGGACAATGGGGTGAAAAACTGTTTTTT	CASSQGQWGEKLFF
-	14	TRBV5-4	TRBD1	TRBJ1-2	TGTGCCAGCAGCGCCGGGACAGTCAACCATGGCTACACCTTC	CASSAGTVNHGYTF
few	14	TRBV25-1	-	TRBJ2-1	TGTGCCAGCAGTGCCAATCGGCAGAGTGGGGAGCAGTTCTTC	CASSANRQSGEQFF
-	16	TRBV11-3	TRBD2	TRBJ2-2	TGTGCCAGCAGCCCCGTCCGGGGGGTCAGGGCCGGGGAGCTGTTTTTT	CASSPVRGVRAGELFF
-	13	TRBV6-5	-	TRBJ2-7	TGTGCCAGCACGAGACCGAATTTGAACGAGCAGTACTTC	CASTRPNLNEQYF
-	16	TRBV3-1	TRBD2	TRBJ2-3	TGTGCCAACAGCCAAGGAAGCGGGAGTAGCACAGATACGCAGTATTTT	CANSQGSGSSTDTQYF
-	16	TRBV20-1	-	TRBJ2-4	TGCAGTGCTAGAGATTTAGGGGCACTAGCCAAAAACATTCAGTACTTC	CSARDLGALAKNIQYF
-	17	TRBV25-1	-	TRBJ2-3	TGTGCCAGCAGTGAATCGGGCCGGCCTCCTAGCACAGATACGCAGTATTTT	CASSESGRPPSTDTQYF
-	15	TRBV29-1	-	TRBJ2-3	TGCAGCGGGGGGGAGGACAGTGGTACGACAGATACGCAGTATTTT	CSGGEDSGTTDTQYF
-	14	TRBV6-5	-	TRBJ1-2	TGTGCCAGCAGTTTTAGGCCAATTTCGCATGGCTACACCTTC	CASSFRPISHGYTF
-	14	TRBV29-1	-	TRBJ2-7	TGCAGCGTAGGTCAAGGAGCGTGGGCCTACGGGCAGTACTTC	CSVGQGAWAYGQYF